This T cell receptor (beta chain) was sequenced for a study of T cell changes during pregnancy in multiple sclerosis. Clones were sequenced by immunoSEQ multiplex PCR, and TCRdb holds only the in-frame ones, with some missing. The sample yields tens of thousands of clones, approximately 89% seen once. This clone turned up a few times. V gave up 5 bases and J gave up 2 bases, with 14 bases separating them. Germline loops: CDR1 SQVTM, CDR2 ANQGSEA. The CDR3 totals 14 residues. The J gene is TRBJ2-3, the V gene TRBV29-1, with D possibly TRBD2 on 6 matching bases. The receptor was isolated from a female donor in good health, enrolled as a control in a pregnancy study. Sample: CD4+ T cells from peripheral blood mononuclear cells, taken in the second trimester of pregnancy. This CDR3 reads CSVRGGVDTDTQYF. In DNA, the CDR3 is TGCAGCGTTCGCGGCGGGGTAGACACAGATACGCAGTATTTT.